A selection of T cell receptor beta chains follows, all from one sample in a study of OX40 agonist ivuxolimab in advanced cancers. Profiling relied on immunoSEQ multiplex PCR, and the TCRdb table lists in-frame clones only, not all of them. Of tens of thousands of clones in the sample, 75% to 85% were seen once. The sample in question was CD4+ or CD8+ T cells sorted from blood, obtained in a trial of the OX40 agonist ivuxolimab. The receptors stem from an adult with an advanced solid tumor such as melanoma, head and neck, liver or kidney cancer. The CDR3 runs from the conserved cysteine through the conserved F or W. The D gene is left open where the match is weak. Not every row has a clone size; where given, it reads once, few, many or a size class.

D gene: TRBD2; V gene: TRBV4-2; J gene: TRBJ2-5; CDR3 length: 16; clone size: -; CDR3 protein: CASSQGSSGAVETQYF; CDR3 DNA: TGTGCCAGCAGCCAAGGGAGTAGCGGGGCAGTTGAGACCCAGTACTTC
D gene: -; V gene: TRBV5-4; J gene: TRBJ2-5; CDR3 length: 16; clone size: -; CDR3 protein: CASSLEGGRTGETQYF; CDR3 DNA: TGTGCCAGCAGCTTGGAAGGTGGAAGAACGGGAGAGACCCAGTACTTC
D gene: -; V gene: TRBV5-4; J gene: TRBJ2-3; CDR3 length: 16; clone size: -; CDR3 protein: CASSSSGGGGTDTQYF; CDR3 DNA: TGTGCCAGCAGCTCCTCAGGGGGGGGCGGCACAGATACGCAGTATTTT
D gene: -; V gene: TRBV19; J gene: TRBJ1-5; CDR3 length: 16; clone size: once; CDR3 protein: CASSNSGLGGGQPQHF; CDR3 DNA: TGTGCCAGTAGCAATTCCGGCCTCGGGGGGGGTCAGCCCCAGCATTTT
D gene: TRBD1; V gene: TRBV12-5; J gene: TRBJ2-1; CDR3 length: 15; clone size: few; CDR3 protein: CASGRDRGYYNEQFF; CDR3 DNA: TGTGCTAGTGGCCGGGACAGGGGGTACTACAATGAGCAGTTCTTC
D gene: -; V gene: TRBV11-2; J gene: TRBJ2-1; CDR3 length: 15; clone size: -; CDR3 protein: CASSMTGLTAHEQFF; CDR3 DNA: TGTGCCAGCAGCATGACGGGACTGACGGCCCATGAGCAGTTCTTC
D gene: -; V gene: TRBV30; J gene: TRBJ1-5; CDR3 length: 14; clone size: -; CDR3 protein: CAWNYQGNHQPQHF; CDR3 DNA: TGTGCCTGGAATTATCAGGGGAACCATCAGCCCCAGCATTTT
D gene: -; V gene: TRBV10-3; J gene: TRBJ1-4; CDR3 length: 14; clone size: -; CDR3 protein: CAISELGGNQKLFF; CDR3 DNA: TGTGCCATCAGTGAATTAGGCGGGAATCAAAAACTGTTTTTT
D gene: -; V gene: TRBV30; J gene: TRBJ2-3; CDR3 length: 16; clone size: -; CDR3 protein: CAWRGVRESLTDTQYF; CDR3 DNA: TGTGCCTGGAGGGGGGTCAGGGAATCTCTCACAGATACGCAGTATTTT
D gene: -; V gene: TRBV7-9; J gene: TRBJ2-2; CDR3 length: 14; clone size: -; CDR3 protein: CASSSRTDTGELFF; CDR3 DNA: TGTGCCAGCAGCTCGAGGACAGACACCGGGGAGCTGTTTTTT
D gene: -; V gene: TRBV15; J gene: TRBJ2-7; CDR3 length: 15; clone size: once; CDR3 protein: CATSRDWGSSYEQYF; CDR3 DNA: TGTGCCACCAGCAGAGATTGGGGGAGCTCCTACGAGCAGTACTTC
D gene: -; V gene: TRBV7-8; J gene: TRBJ1-3; CDR3 length: 18; clone size: -; CDR3 protein: CASSPRQGTVSSGNTIYF; CDR3 DNA: TGTGCCAGCAGCCCCAGGCAAGGAACGGTTAGCTCTGGAAACACCATATATTTT
D gene: -; V gene: TRBV7-2; J gene: TRBJ1-6; CDR3 length: 15; clone size: once; CDR3 protein: CASRSPGGDNSPLHF; CDR3 DNA: TGTGCCAGCCGCTCGCCGGGAGGCGATAATTCACCCCTCCACTTT
D gene: -; V gene: TRBV7-9; J gene: TRBJ1-5; CDR3 length: 15; clone size: -; CDR3 protein: CASSPRPPSNQPQHF; CDR3 DNA: TGTGCCAGCAGCCCTCGGCCACCAAGCAATCAGCCCCAGCATTTT
D gene: TRBD1; V gene: TRBV19; J gene: TRBJ1-3; CDR3 length: 18; clone size: -; CDR3 protein: CASNAPERTGVRGNTIYF; CDR3 DNA: TGTGCCAGTAACGCCCCCGAGCGGACAGGGGTTAGAGGAAACACCATATATTTT
D gene: -; V gene: TRBV10-2; J gene: TRBJ1-5; CDR3 length: 13; clone size: -; CDR3 protein: CASRLGVDQPQHF; CDR3 DNA: TGCGCCAGCAGGCTAGGAGTCGATCAGCCCCAGCATTTT
D gene: TRBD1; V gene: TRBV5-1; J gene: TRBJ2-7; CDR3 length: 15; clone size: few; CDR3 protein: CASSLGTGATYEQYF; CDR3 DNA: TGCGCCAGCAGCTTGGGGACAGGGGCTACCTACGAGCAGTACTTC
D gene: -; V gene: TRBV10-2; J gene: TRBJ2-2; CDR3 length: 11; clone size: few; CDR3 protein: CASTPTGELFF; CDR3 DNA: TGCGCCAGCACCCCCACCGGGGAGCTGTTTTTT
D gene: -; V gene: TRBV11-1; J gene: TRBJ2-7; CDR3 length: 14; clone size: -; CDR3 protein: CASSQTEGTYEQYF; CDR3 DNA: TGTGCCAGCAGCCAGACGGAAGGGACCTACGAGCAGTACTTC
D gene: -; V gene: TRBV9; J gene: TRBJ1-6; CDR3 length: 17; clone size: -; CDR3 protein: CASSVDLRSSYNSPLHF; CDR3 DNA: TGTGCCAGCAGCGTAGACCTCAGGAGCTCCTATAATTCACCCCTCCACTTT
D gene: -; V gene: TRBV9; J gene: TRBJ2-5; CDR3 length: 12; clone size: -; CDR3 protein: CASSRHEETQYF; CDR3 DNA: TGTGCCAGCAGCCGACACGAAGAGACCCAGTACTTC
D gene: TRBD1; V gene: TRBV9; J gene: TRBJ2-3; CDR3 length: 16; clone size: once; CDR3 protein: CASSADPRGNWDTQYF; CDR3 DNA: TGTGCCAGCAGCGCAGACCCCAGGGGGAATTGGGATACGCAGTATTTT
D gene: -; V gene: TRBV6-5; J gene: TRBJ1-1; CDR3 length: 12; clone size: -; CDR3 protein: CASSPWNTEAFF; CDR3 DNA: TGTGCCAGCAGTCCCTGGAACACTGAAGCTTTCTTT
D gene: -; V gene: TRBV7-2; J gene: TRBJ2-1; CDR3 length: 14; clone size: -; CDR3 protein: CASSLGSSYNEQFF; CDR3 DNA: TGTGCCAGCAGCCTAGGTAGCTCCTACAATGAGCAGTTCTTC
D gene: -; V gene: TRBV28; J gene: TRBJ2-1; CDR3 length: 11; clone size: few; CDR3 protein: CASSLLEGQFF; CDR3 DNA: TGTGCCAGCAGTTTACTGGAAGGGCAGTTCTTC
D gene: TRBD1; V gene: TRBV18; J gene: TRBJ1-5; CDR3 length: 15; clone size: -; CDR3 protein: CASSYDRGLNQPQHF; CDR3 DNA: TGTGCCAGCTCCTATGACAGGGGCCTCAATCAGCCCCAGCATTTT
D gene: TRBD1; V gene: TRBV5-1; J gene: TRBJ2-5; CDR3 length: 13; clone size: -; CDR3 protein: CASHRDSQETQYF; CDR3 DNA: TGCGCCAGTCACCGGGACAGCCAAGAGACCCAGTACTTC
D gene: TRBD1; V gene: TRBV5-1; J gene: TRBJ1-1; CDR3 length: 13; clone size: -; CDR3 protein: CASSFDRDTEAFF; CDR3 DNA: TGCGCCAGCAGCTTTGACAGGGACACTGAAGCTTTCTTT
D gene: -; V gene: TRBV4-3; J gene: TRBJ1-6; CDR3 length: 16; clone size: few; CDR3 protein: CASSQDLGGRNSPLHF; CDR3 DNA: TGCGCCAGCAGCCAAGATCTTGGGGGGAGAAATTCACCCCTCCACTTT